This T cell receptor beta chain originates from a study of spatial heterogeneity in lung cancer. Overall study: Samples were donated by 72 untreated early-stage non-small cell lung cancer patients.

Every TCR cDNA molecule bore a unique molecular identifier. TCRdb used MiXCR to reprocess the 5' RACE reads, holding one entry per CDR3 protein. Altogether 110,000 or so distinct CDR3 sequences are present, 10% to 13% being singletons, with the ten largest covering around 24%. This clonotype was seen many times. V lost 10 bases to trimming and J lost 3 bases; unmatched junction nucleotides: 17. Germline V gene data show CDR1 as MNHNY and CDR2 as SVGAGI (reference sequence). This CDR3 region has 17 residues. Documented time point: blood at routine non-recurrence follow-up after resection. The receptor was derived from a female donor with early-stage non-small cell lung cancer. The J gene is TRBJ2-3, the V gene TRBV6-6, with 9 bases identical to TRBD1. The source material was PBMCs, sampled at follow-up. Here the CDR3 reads CATEPSAGTGSTDTQYF. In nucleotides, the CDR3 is TGTGCCACCGAACCTTCCGCCGGGACAGGGTCGACAGATACGCAGTATTTT.